The rows below give T cell receptor beta chains drawn from one sample of a study of shared clonotypes between healthy human individuals. Here immunoSEQ multiplex PCR was the method, and the copy in TCRdb shows in-frame clones only, minus some. Here the sample spans roughly 2.2 million clones, under 95% being singletons. Sequences were obtained from naive CD4+ T cells from PBMCs. The source is a young man in good health. Some clones in this sample may be carry-over from other donors' samples. The conserved cysteine and the conserved F or W are not part of the CDR3 here.

TRBJ1-1 | TRBV19 | ASTPGGRAGTEAF
TRBJ1-1 | TRBV5-4 | ASSSPRDRATEAF
TRBJ2-6 | TRBV28 | ASTLRQGGGANVLT
TRBJ1-2 | TRBV7-9 | ASSSHPGQNYGYT
TRBJ2-7 | TRBV27 | ASSPLRTFGAEQY
TRBJ1-1 | TRBV5-1 | ASSLAGDRVTEAF
TRBJ2-1 | TRBV15 | ATSRNPGEQF
TRBJ2-1 | TRBV5-6 | ASSFRPGGEQF
TRBJ2-7 | TRBV18 | ASSNGQGAYEQY
TRBJ2-7 | TRBV5-1 | ASSQEDRGHQY
TRBJ2-1 | TRBV7-9 | ASREQSGAELEQF
TRBJ2-2 | TRBV5-4 | ASSRAWAGNTGELF
TRBJ2-1 | TRBV7-2 | ASSLVGEGGEQF
TRBJ2-1 | TRBV6-5 | ASRDRGNEQF
TRBJ2-2 | TRBV10-3 | AISAITGIPPGELF
TRBJ2-1 | TRBV6-6 | ASSSPPSGRTNEQF
TRBJ2-1 | TRBV28 | ASFQYAGRSYNEQF
TRBJ2-2 | TRBV11-2 | ASSRDRGGELF
TRBJ2-5 | TRBV28 | ASSARETQY
TRBJ2-7 | TRBV5-1 | ASSFGLVSSYEQY
TRBJ2-7 | TRBV11-3 | ASSPFREDEQY
TRBJ2-1 | TRBV18 | ASSSGSLDEQF
TRBJ1-4 | TRBV7-6 | ASSPGGVAAEKLF
TRBJ1-2 | TRBV19 | ASSIRTANYGYT
TRBJ1-2 | TRBV7-9 | ASSFDRVYGYT
TRBJ2-3 | TRBV9 | ASSVIAGGSTDTQY
TRBJ2-1 | TRBV13 | ASSLNPRRRGLAGNNEQF
TRBJ1-1 | TRBV18 | ASSPKDNGVTEAF
TRBJ1-1 | TRBV9 | ASSVISNTEAF
TRBJ2-1 | TRBV28 | ASSFFATEEQF
TRBJ2-5 | TRBV9 | ASASGLVRETQY
TRBJ2-5 | TRBV7-3 | ASSPTSGRMQETQY
TRBJ2-3 | TRBV19 | ASSMRRGQKPLDTQY
TRBJ1-5 | TRBV7-6 | ASSSEWGNQPQH
TRBJ1-2 | TRBV7-9 | ASSPLGTPYGYT
TRBJ1-4 | TRBV6-1 | ASSEQGATNEKLF
TRBJ2-1 | TRBV9 | ASSVGGTRSHEQF
TRBJ1-1 | TRBV5-8 | ASSLRWQRTVNTEAF
TRBJ2-7 | TRBV19 | ASSTEGLAGVYEQY
TRBJ1-2 | TRBV6-5 | ASSTARGSYGYT
TRBJ1-1 | TRBV7-9 | ASSLAQSMNTEAF
TRBJ2-7 | TRBV28 | ASSGQGAYSYEQY
TRBJ2-7 | TRBV7-3 | ASSLRLTRDYEQY
TRBJ2-7 | TRBV29-1 | SVEGTGGYEQY
TRBJ2-7 | TRBV14 | ASSLRLAGAREQY
TRBJ2-2 | TRBV6-1 | ATAGFAGELF
TRBJ1-2 | TRBV30 | AWSAGQGAPYGYT
TRBJ2-7 | TRBV6-1 | ASSARATYEQY
TRBJ2-7 | TRBV19 | ASSIVGTVSYEQY
TRBJ2-3 | TRBV7-6 | ASTPGGGKSTDTQY
TRBJ2-5 | TRBV6-1 | ASSESNYQTQY
TRBJ1-1 | TRBV29-1 | SVELGQVDTEAF